This is a list of T cell receptor beta chains from one sample in a study of blood T cell repertoires in COVID-19. Measured with immunoSEQ multiplex PCR; TCRdb has only the in-frame clones, and not every one. The repertoire has approximately 300,000 clones, around 88% of them found once; the top ten carry about 4.6%. The specimen was peripheral blood. These receptors all stem from a man aged 35-49 years with acute or convalescent COVID-19. Each CDR3 is given without its conserved first and last residue. A D gene is named only where the DNA matches it firmly.

>11|TRBJ2-7|NA|TRBV29-1
SVQGKVSYEQY
>13|TRBJ1-3|NA|TRBV6-6
ASSPGLISGNTIY
>10|TRBJ1-6|NA|TRBV28
ASRLTGSPLH
>12|TRBJ2-7|TRBD1|TRBV14
ASSLGQGTYEQY
>11|TRBJ1-1|NA|TRBV5-1
ASSSETVTEAF
>13|TRBJ2-7|TRBD2|TRBV7-2
ASSLTGGFSYEQY
>13|TRBJ1-5|NA|TRBV19
ASNGQGNSNQPQH
>15|TRBJ2-2|NA|TRBV27
ASSFVGGSSNTGELF
>12|TRBJ1-1|NA|TRBV7-3
ASSFRGGGGEAF
>13|TRBJ2-7|TRBD2|TRBV7-2
ASSPGGGVRSEQY
>13|TRBJ2-2|NA|TRBV18
ASSSGVQRTGELF